The 20 T cell receptor beta chains in this list originate from one sample, sequenced in a study of blood T cell repertoires in COVID-19. Method: immunoSEQ multiplex PCR; TCRdb's copy keeps in-frame clones and lacks some. Of approximately 100,000 clones detected, roughly 89% appear once; the ten largest clones hold roughly 5.3%. Source material: peripheral blood. The receptors originated from a human donor in a cohort sampled during active COVID-19.

The chain couples TRBV7-8 to TRBJ2-7; tentative D call: TRBD2 (6 bases). The CDR3 contains 15 residues. Germline CDR1 reads SGHVS; CDR2 reads FQNEAQ. V gave up 7 bases and J gave up 2 bases, with 18 bases separating them. Here the CDR3 DNA reads TGTGCCAGCACACTTCGGAACGGGAGCGCCTACGAGCAGTACTTC. Encoded protein: CASTLRNGSAYEQYF. Drawing the rest from reference TRBV7-8 and TRBJ2-7, the complete variable domain is GAGVSQSPRYKVAKRGQDVALRCDPISGHVSLFWYQQALGQGPEFLTYFQNEAQLDKSGLPSDRFFAERPEGSVSTLKIQRTQQEDSAVYLCASTLRNGSAYEQYFGPGTRLTVT.

The chain has TRBV27 and TRBJ1-6, with 7 nucleotides matching TRBD1. The CDR3 has 16 residues. Trimming cost V 4 bases and J 7 bases; bases outside gene matches: 10. Germline V gene data show CDR1 as MNHEY and CDR2 as SMNVEV (reference sequence). This CDR3 reads CASSSTTGSSNSPLHF. The CDR3 coding sequence is TGTGCCAGCAGTTCAACGACAGGGAGTAGCAATTCACCCCTCCACTTT.

The chain uses TRBV12-5 and TRBJ2-1; 11 bases align to TRBD2. The CDR3 sequence is 22 residues long. V trimming: 6 bases; J trimming: 1 base; junction bases outside the gene matches: 23. Germline assignment: CDR1 LGHNT and CDR2 FRNRAP. The CDR3 region has the DNA TGTGCTAGTGGCCTTCTCCCTATTTTTGGACTAGCGGGTCCTCAATCCTACAATGAGCAGTTCTTC. This gives the protein CASGLLPIFGLAGPQSYNEQFF.

The genes are TRBV11-3 and TRBJ1-3, with D hard to call. Per the germline V gene, CDR1 is SGHNT and CDR2 is YENEEA. V lost 3 bases, J lost 1 base, and 10 bases lay in between. This CDR3 is built from 15 residues. CDR3 DNA: TGTGCCAGCAGCTTGCGGGGTCAGTCTGGAAACACCATATATTTT. The encoded protein is CASSLRGQSGNTIYF.

The chain joins TRBV7-9 to TRBJ1-5; D gene uncertain. CDR3 length: 13 residues. The ends were cut back, 1 base at V and 6 bases at J, with 7 bases in the middle. CDR1 and CDR2 from the germline V gene are SEHNR and FQNEAQ (reference sequence). CDR3 region: CASSLEESQPQHF. The CDR3 nucleotides are TGTGCCAGCAGCTTAGAGGAGTCTCAGCCCCAGCATTTT.

V and J are TRBV7-9 and TRBJ1-1; D not resolved. Trimming cost V 2 bases and J 2 bases, with 9 bases left between them. There are 14 residues in the CDR3. Germline lookup yields CDR1 SEHNR and CDR2 FQNEAQ (reference sequence). The CDR3 loop reads CASSLYGSNTEAFF. The CDR3 region has the DNA TGTGCCAGCAGCTTATACGGGAGCAACACTGAAGCTTTCTTT.

The chain links TRBV10-2 to TRBJ1-3; 7 bases agree with TRBD1. The CDR3 runs to 13 residues. Germline CDR1 and CDR2: WSHSY and SAAADI. V was clipped by 10 bases and J by 6 bases; unmatched bases: 9. CDR3: CATGRQGENTIYF. CDR3 nucleotide sequence: TGCGCCACTGGGCGACAGGGCGAAAACACCATATATTTT.

The J gene is TRBJ2-2, the V gene TRBV7-3, with D unresolved. The CDR3 is 13 residues long. CDR1 is SGHTA, CDR2 FQGTGA, per germline. V was clipped by 5 bases and J by 1 base, with 5 bases between them. CDR3 region: CASSPGNTGELFF. The CDR3 nucleotides are TGTGCCAGCAGCCCAGGGAACACCGGGGAGCTGTTTTTT. The entire variable domain, with the rest obtained from reference TRBV7-3 and TRBJ2-2, is as follows: GAGVSQTPSNKVTEKGKYVELRCDPISGHTALYWYRQSLGQGPEFLIYFQGTGAADDSGLPNDRFFAVRPEGSVSTLKIQRTERGDSAVYLCASSPGNTGELFFGEGSRLTVL.

The rearrangement links TRBV12-3 or TRBV12-4 to TRBJ1-1, with D possibly matching TRBD1 (6 bases). V shed 4 bases and J shed 7 bases, with 10 bases lying between them. This CDR3 spans 12 amino acids. The CDR3 here is CASSWGHLEAFF. CDR3 coding DNA: TGTGCCAGCAGTTGGGGACATCTTGAAGCTTTCTTT.

This clone has just one count. The V call is TRBV29-1, the J call TRBJ2-1; D might be TRBD2 (6 bases). Germline V gene lookup returns CDR1 SQVTM and CDR2 ANQGSEA. The CDR3 contains 17 residues. V dropped 7 bases and J dropped 9 bases, with 31 bases sitting between them. This chain's CDR3 is CSAMTNPGLKRPGEQFF. The CDR3 DNA follows: TGCAGCGCAATGACTAATCCGGGACTCAAACGGCCCGGTGAGCAGTTCTTC.

The chain recombines TRBV12-3 or TRBV12-4 with TRBJ2-3; possibly TRBD1 for D (6 bases). The CDR3 is 13 amino acids. Trimming cost V 10 bases and J 4 bases, with 15 bases left between them. In DNA form, the CDR3 reads TGTGCCACCTCTAGGGGGAGCGCAGATACGCAGTATTTT. This codes for CATSRGSADTQYF.

The chain employs TRBV28 and TRBJ1-4, with 9 bases aligning to TRBD1. This CDR3 comprises 14 residues. The germline CDR1 and CDR2 sequences are MDHEN and SYDVKM. V lost 5 bases to trimming and J lost 7 bases; unmatched junction nucleotides: 5. The CDR3 DNA follows: TGTGCCAGCAGTCGCCCGGGACAGGGTGAAAAACTGTTTTTT. This encodes CASSRPGQGEKLFF.

The gene calls are TRBV9 and TRBJ2-3; 7 bases align to TRBD1. V was pared by 3 bases and J by 0 bases, with 7 bases of the junction left unmatched. CDR3 length equals 16 residues. Per germline, CDR1 SGDLS and CDR2 YYNGEE. The CDR3 region has the DNA TGTGCCAGCAGCGACCCCGGACAGGCTAGCACAGATACGCAGTATTTT. Translated: CASSDPGQASTDTQYF.

This chain connects TRBV5-6 to TRBJ1-2; D gene unclear. Trimming shortened V by 4 bases and J by 3 bases, and 19 bases separated the two germline ends. CDR1 is SGHDT and CDR2 is YYEEEE in the germline V gene. The CDR3 sequence is 16 residues long. The CDR3 DNA is TGTGCCAGCAGCCTGCGGATGCACGGCTCACACTATGGCTACACCTTC. This gives the protein CASSLRMHGSHYGYTF.

The chain links TRBV7-8 to TRBJ2-7; tentatively, D is TRBD1 (7 bases). The V end lost 5 bases, the J end lost 6 bases, and 20 bases lay between the germline ends. CDR1 is SGHVS and CDR2 is FQNEAQ in the germline V gene. CDR3 length equals 15 residues. In DNA form, the CDR3 reads TGTGCCAGCAGCCAATTGGCAGGGCAGGGGGGCGAGCAGTACTTC. This encodes CASSQLAGQGGEQYF.

The chain employs TRBV5-4 and TRBJ1-6; a weak D match, TRBD1 (6 bases). CDR3 length: 15 residues. Between the trimmed V and J ends, which lost 3 bases and 7 bases, there was a span of 14 bases. Germline V gene lookup returns CDR1 SGHNT and CDR2 YYREEE (reference sequence). CDR3 sequence reads: CASSSTTGENSPLHF. The CDR3 coding sequence is TGTGCCAGCAGCTCCACGACAGGAGAGAATTCACCCCTCCACTTT.

The CDR3 sequence: CASSTGGFYNEQFF. The CDR3 nucleotides are TGTGCCAGCAGTACGGGGGGGTTTTACAATGAGCAGTTCTTC. The chain has TRBV6-4 and TRBJ2-1; 8 bases are a match to TRBD2. Losses at the gene ends were 5 bases for V and 4 bases for J; bases not matched to a gene: 4. CDR1 and CDR2 (germline): MRHNA, SNTAGT. The CDR3 covers 14 residues.

The chain links TRBV4-3 to TRBJ1-2; possible D gene TRBD1, 6 bases. The CDR3 totals 13 residues. The germline CDR1 and CDR2 sequences are LGHNA and YSLEER. Trimming took off 0 bases at V and 8 bases at J, with 10 bases between the two ends. CDR3 nucleotides: TGCGCCAGCAGCCAAGAACAGGGCTGGGGCTACACCTTC. It codes for CASSQEQGWGYTF.

The chain recombines TRBV7-6 with TRBJ1-1, with D perhaps matching TRBD1 (5 bases). The CDR3 extends over 15 amino acids. Germline CDR1 SGHVS, CDR2 FNYEAQ. The V end lost 0 bases, the J end lost 4 bases, and 12 bases lay between the germline ends. The CDR3 spells CASSLAIGAITEAFF. CDR3 DNA: TGTGCCAGCAGCTTAGCTATTGGGGCTATCACTGAAGCTTTCTTT.

The chain links TRBV7-8 to TRBJ1-5, with TRBD1 identical over 11 bases. The V and J ends lost 3 bases and 0 bases, in that order; junction bases with no gene match: 4. The CDR3 covers 17 residues. The germline gives CDR1 SGHVS, CDR2 FQNEAQ. In DNA, the CDR3 is TGTGCCAGCAGCTTGGTGGGACAGGGGGGTAGCAATCAGCCCCAGCATTTT. Its protein product is CASSLVGQGGSNQPQHF.